This T cell receptor (beta chain) was recovered during a study of blood T cell repertoires in COVID-19. Study background: Some COVID-19 samples were acute and others convalescent; all came from the United States, Italy and Spain.

There are 13 residues in the CDR3. Trimming removed 6 bases from V and 2 bases from J, with 9 bases in between. Germline V CDR1 and CDR2: KGHDR, SFDVKD. Original data processing: Cell counts per sample came from amplifying reference gene primers. TCRdb keeps only in-frame clones here, not all; method: immunoSEQ multiplex PCR. Clone size and V and J calls were adopted from that table, with D and trimming inferred from the DNA. The sample has 300,000 to 450,000 clones, over 75% seen once. Seattle enrolled patients during active infection and tracked them longitudinally. Sequencing used peripheral blood. The TCR originated in a woman aged 25 to 39 with COVID-19, enrolled during active disease. This chain connects TRBV24-1 to TRBJ2-5; D is possibly TRBD2 (5 bases). The CDR3 DNA reads as TGTGCCACCAGTAAATGGGAGCAAGAGACCCAGTACTTC. It translates to CATSKWEQETQYF.